This T cell receptor (beta chain) was observed in a study of technical replicates of blood from a handful of donors. Produced via immunoSEQ multiplex PCR; TCRdb's table is partial and in-frame only. The top ten hold under 0.2% of the sample, which has around 86,000 clones, 90% to 98% seen once. CDR1 and CDR2 (germline): MDHEN, SYDVKM. V lost 8 bases and J lost 2, with 15 bases in between. The CDR3 consists of 14 residues. The sequenced material came from T cells isolated from PBMCs. The source of this sequence is a human donor in good health. This sequence joins TRBV28 and TRBJ1-1, with D perhaps matching TRBD1 (5 bases). For the CDR3, the DNA is TGTGCCAGCCCCCCCGACAGACTCAACACTGAAGCTTTCTTT. It codes for CASPPDRLNTEAFF.